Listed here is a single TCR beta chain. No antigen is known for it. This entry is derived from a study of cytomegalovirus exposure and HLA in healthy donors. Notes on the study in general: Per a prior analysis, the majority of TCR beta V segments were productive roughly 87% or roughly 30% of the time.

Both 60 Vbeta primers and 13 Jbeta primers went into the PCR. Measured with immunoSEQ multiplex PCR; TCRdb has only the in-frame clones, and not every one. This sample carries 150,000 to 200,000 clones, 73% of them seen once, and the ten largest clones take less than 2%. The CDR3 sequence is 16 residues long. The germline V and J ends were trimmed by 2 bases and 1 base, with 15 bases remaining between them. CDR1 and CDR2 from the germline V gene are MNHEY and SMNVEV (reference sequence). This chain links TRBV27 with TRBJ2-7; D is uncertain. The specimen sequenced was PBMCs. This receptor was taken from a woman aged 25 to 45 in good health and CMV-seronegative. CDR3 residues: CASSLSTRHNSYEQYF. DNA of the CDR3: TGTGCCAGCAGTTTAAGTACTCGACACAATTCCTACGAGCAGTACTTC.